A selection of T cell receptor beta chains follows, all from one sample in a study of T cells in Graves' hyperthyroidism and ophthalmopathy. MiXCR was run by TCRdb on the multiplex PCR reads, yielding one entry per CDR3 protein. The table includes under 350,000 distinct CDR3 sequences, over 15% detected once. What was sequenced was blood. The receptors shown here come from a woman in her sixties or seventies with Graves' ophthalmopathy. CDR3s include the opening cysteine and the closing phenylalanine or tryptophan. Fields, in order: V gene, D gene, clone size, J gene, CDR3 protein, CDR3 DNA. A D gene is named only where the DNA matches it firmly. A row's size may be missing; if present it is once, few, many or a size class.

v_call: TRBV28
d_call: TRBD1
clone_size: -
j_call: TRBJ2-7
cdr3_aa: CASTPRSGTDIYEQYF
cdr3_nt: TGTGCCAGCACCCCCCGGTCCGGGACAGATATCTACGAGCAGTACTTC

v_call: TRBV19
d_call: -
clone_size: few
j_call: TRBJ1-5
cdr3_aa: CATKTGGSNQPQHF
cdr3_nt: TGTGCCACCAAAACGGGGGGGAGCAATCAGCCCCAGCATTTT

v_call: TRBV5-5
d_call: TRBD2
clone_size: -
j_call: TRBJ2-7
cdr3_aa: CASSREGSVLFNEQYF
cdr3_nt: TGTGCCAGCAGCCGGGAGGGCTCCGTCCTCTTCAACGAGCAGTACTTC

v_call: TRBV12-3/TRBV12-4
d_call: -
clone_size: many
j_call: TRBJ1-5
cdr3_aa: CASSPHLDQPQHF
cdr3_nt: TGTGCCAGCAGTCCTCATCTAGATCAGCCCCAGCATTTT

v_call: TRBV5-1
d_call: TRBD1
clone_size: few
j_call: TRBJ1-6
cdr3_aa: CASRDGQGLVHF
cdr3_nt: TGCGCCAGCAGGGACGGACAGGGACTAGTCCACTTT

v_call: TRBV6-1
d_call: TRBD1
clone_size: many
j_call: TRBJ2-5
cdr3_aa: CASNEKDRVRQETQYF
cdr3_nt: TGTGCCAGCAACGAAAAGGACAGGGTGCGCCAAGAGACCCAGTACTTC

v_call: TRBV6-1
d_call: -
clone_size: many
j_call: TRBJ1-5
cdr3_aa: CASRPFDQPQHF
cdr3_nt: TGTGCCAGCAGACCGTTCGATCAGCCCCAGCATTTT

v_call: TRBV20-1
d_call: -
clone_size: -
j_call: TRBJ2-3
cdr3_aa: CSASGQLSTDTQYF
cdr3_nt: TGCAGTGCTAGTGGACAGCTTAGCACAGATACGCAGTATTTT

v_call: TRBV10-3
d_call: TRBD1
clone_size: -
j_call: TRBJ2-7
cdr3_aa: CAISSRDSASEQYF
cdr3_nt: TGTGCCATCAGCTCACGGGACAGTGCGAGCGAGCAGTACTTC

v_call: TRBV7-8
d_call: -
clone_size: many
j_call: TRBJ1-5
cdr3_aa: CASSIAAGTGNQPQHF
cdr3_nt: TGTGCCAGCAGCATAGCGGCGGGGACGGGCAATCAGCCCCAGCATTTT

v_call: TRBV25-1
d_call: -
clone_size: -
j_call: TRBJ1-1
cdr3_aa: CASSIRQNSDEAFF
cdr3_nt: TGTGCCAGCAGTATTCGACAGAACTCAGATGAAGCTTTCTTT

v_call: TRBV29-1
d_call: -
clone_size: -
j_call: TRBJ2-5
cdr3_aa: CSVRTPGETQYF
cdr3_nt: TGCAGCGTTCGGACCCCGGGAGAGACCCAGTACTTC

v_call: TRBV4-1
d_call: -
clone_size: many
j_call: TRBJ2-5
cdr3_aa: CASSHPGDQQETQYF
cdr3_nt: TGCGCCAGCAGCCACCCCGGGGATCAACAAGAGACCCAGTACTTC

v_call: TRBV7-8
d_call: TRBD1
clone_size: many
j_call: TRBJ1-2
cdr3_aa: CASSPLTGAYGYTF
cdr3_nt: TGTGCCAGCAGCCCCCTGACAGGGGCCTATGGCTACACCTTC

v_call: TRBV6-1
d_call: -
clone_size: few
j_call: TRBJ2-2
cdr3_aa: CASSGLGYGELFF
cdr3_nt: TGTGCCAGCAGTGGACTAGGTTACGGGGAGCTGTTTTTT

v_call: TRBV5-1
d_call: TRBD2
clone_size: -
j_call: TRBJ2-5
cdr3_aa: CASSQRGGLLETQYF
cdr3_nt: TGCGCCAGCAGCCAGCGGGGGGGCCTCCTGGAGACCCAGTACTTC

v_call: TRBV7-9
d_call: -
clone_size: -
j_call: TRBJ1-5
cdr3_aa: CASSHLGRDSNQPQHF
cdr3_nt: TGTGCCAGCAGCCACCTCGGAAGGGATAGCAATCAGCCCCAGCATTTT

v_call: TRBV7-2
d_call: -
clone_size: many
j_call: TRBJ1-2
cdr3_aa: CASSLRLGALEYGYTF
cdr3_nt: TGTGCCAGCAGCTTACGTTTAGGGGCCCTGGAGTATGGCTACACCTTC

v_call: TRBV18
d_call: -
clone_size: -
j_call: TRBJ1-1
cdr3_aa: CASSPRTVGANTEAFF
cdr3_nt: TGTGCCAGCTCACCCCGCACCGTCGGAGCGAACACTGAAGCTTTCTTT

v_call: TRBV15
d_call: -
clone_size: -
j_call: TRBJ2-1
cdr3_aa: CATSSPPPGNEQFF
cdr3_nt: TGTGCCACCAGCAGCCCCCCCCCGGGGAATGAGCAGTTCTTC

v_call: TRBV30
d_call: TRBD2
clone_size: -
j_call: TRBJ2-7
cdr3_aa: CAWSVVAGGPQYEQYF
cdr3_nt: TGTGCCTGGAGTGTAGTAGCGGGAGGGCCACAATACGAGCAGTACTTC

v_call: TRBV4-1
d_call: -
clone_size: few
j_call: TRBJ1-5
cdr3_aa: CASSQARDQPQHF
cdr3_nt: TGCGCCAGCAGCCAAGCCAGGGACCAGCCCCAGCATTTT

v_call: TRBV27
d_call: -
clone_size: few
j_call: TRBJ1-6
cdr3_aa: CASSLLIASYNSPLHF
cdr3_nt: TGTGCCAGCAGTTTATTGATAGCCTCCTATAATTCACCCCTCCACTTT

v_call: TRBV9
d_call: TRBD1
clone_size: -
j_call: TRBJ1-2
cdr3_aa: CASSEQGASAYGYTF
cdr3_nt: TGTGCCAGCAGCGAACAGGGGGCATCGGCCTATGGCTACACCTTC

v_call: TRBV29-1
d_call: TRBD1
clone_size: -
j_call: TRBJ2-3
cdr3_aa: CSAARAGGLDTQYF
cdr3_nt: TGCAGCGCGGCAAGGGCAGGGGGCTTAGATACGCAGTATTTT

v_call: TRBV7-9
d_call: TRBD2
clone_size: -
j_call: TRBJ2-3
cdr3_aa: CASSPSGGTDTQYF
cdr3_nt: TGTGCCAGCAGCCCGAGCGGGGGCACAGATACGCAGTATTTT

v_call: TRBV7-9
d_call: -
clone_size: few
j_call: TRBJ1-6
cdr3_aa: CASTPPGPSYNSPLHF
cdr3_nt: TGTGCCAGCACCCCCCCAGGGCCCTCCTATAATTCACCCCTCCACTTT

v_call: TRBV20-1
d_call: TRBD2
clone_size: many
j_call: TRBJ2-3
cdr3_aa: CSAELAGDRDTQYF
cdr3_nt: TGCAGTGCGGAACTAGCGGGGGATAGAGATACGCAGTATTTT

v_call: TRBV5-1
d_call: -
clone_size: many
j_call: TRBJ2-4
cdr3_aa: CASSPGRVSDIQYF
cdr3_nt: TGCGCCAGCAGCCCCGGCAGGGTGTCGGACATTCAGTACTTC

v_call: TRBV20-1
d_call: -
clone_size: -
j_call: TRBJ2-1
cdr3_aa: CSARDVRQSQEQFF
cdr3_nt: TGCAGTGCTAGAGATGTGAGACAGTCTCAAGAGCAGTTCTTC

v_call: TRBV12-3/TRBV12-4
d_call: TRBD1
clone_size: -
j_call: TRBJ2-7
cdr3_aa: CASSYSDRGYEQYF
cdr3_nt: TGTGCCAGCAGCTATTCCGACAGGGGTTACGAGCAGTACTTC

v_call: TRBV20-1
d_call: TRBD2
clone_size: -
j_call: TRBJ2-2
cdr3_aa: CSASHVLAGVSGKLFF
cdr3_nt: TGCAGTGCTAGCCACGTACTAGCGGGAGTATCCGGGAAGCTGTTTTTT

v_call: TRBV20-1
d_call: TRBD1
clone_size: -
j_call: TRBJ1-2
cdr3_aa: CSALRGQGISYGYTF
cdr3_nt: TGCAGTGCACTACGGGGACAGGGTATTTCCTATGGCTACACCTTC